The 16 T cell receptor beta chains below were found in one sample sequenced in a study of blood T cell repertoires in COVID-19. Sequencing used immunoSEQ multiplex PCR; TCRdb keeps in-frame clones, though not all of them. The sample carries 250,000 to 300,000 clones, about 89% recorded once. Material for sequencing was peripheral blood. The receptors were gathered from a woman in her 30s with COVID-19, enrolled during active disease.

This chain joins TRBV15 and TRBJ2-7; 10 bases line up with TRBD1. The V gene's germline CDR1 is LNHNV and CDR2 YYDKDF (reference sequence). With 1 base clipped from V and 6 bases from J, the junction kept 6 bases outside the gene matches. CDR3 length equals 15 residues. The CDR3 DNA sequence: TGTGCCACCAGCAGAGTGCGGACAGGGGGGGTCGAGCAGTACTTC. Residues: CATSRVRTGGVEQYF.

Turning to this clone: The germline gene is not matched at one end of the junction; a read error may be the cause. V and J are TRBV5-1 and TRBJ1-1; D not certain. The CDR3 is 9 residues long. The germline V gene encodes CDR1 SGHRS and CDR2 YFSETQ. CDR3: CASSNGVIF. The CDR3 DNA is TGCGCCAGCAGCAACGGGGTCATCTTT.

The rearrangement links TRBV5-8 to TRBJ1-1; the D is unclear. Germline lookup yields CDR1 SGHTS and CDR2 YDEGEE. This CDR3 region has 13 residues. Trimming shortened V by 6 bases and J by 7 bases, and 16 bases separated the two germline ends. The DNA for the CDR3 is TGTGCCAGCAACCAAAGAGGGCGGTTTGAAGCTTTCTTT. This codes for CASNQRGRFEAFF.

This chain uses TRBV11-3 with TRBJ2-2, with D maybe TRBD1 (5 bases). Germline V gene sequence: CDR1 SGHNT, CDR2 YENEEA. The CDR3 extends over 15 amino acids. The ends were cut back, 3 bases at V and 5 bases at J, with 13 bases in the middle. The CDR3: CASSLGQQGTGELFF. The CDR3 nucleotides read TGTGCCAGCAGCTTGGGGCAGCAAGGGACCGGGGAGCTGTTTTTT.

This clone was observed a single time. This chain joins TRBV19 and TRBJ1-2; possibly TRBD1 for D (6 bases). The germline V gene has CDR1 LNHDA and CDR2 SQIVND (reference sequence). V was trimmed by 2 bases and J by 7 bases, leaving 17 bases between them. The CDR3 extends over 15 amino acids. For the CDR3, the DNA is TGTGCCAGTAGTATAAGGGACAATCCATCGGGTGGCTACACCTTC. Its protein product is CASSIRDNPSGGYTF.

The chain employs TRBV7-6 and TRBJ2-1; D uncertain. CDR3 length: 16 amino acids. From germline, CDR1 is SGHVS and CDR2 FNYEAQ. The V and J ends lost 1 base and 0 bases respectively, with 10 bases between them. Here the CDR3 DNA reads TGTGCCAGCAGCTTAGGTTCCCCTAGCTCCTACAATGAGCAGTTCTTC. Encoded protein: CASSLGSPSSYNEQFF.

V is TRBV30 and J is TRBJ2-3; possibly TRBD1 for D (5 bases). In germline, CDR1 is GTSNPN, CDR2 SVGIG (reference sequence). The V gene lost 0 bases and the J gene lost 6 bases, with 10 bases spanning the gap. The CDR3 has 13 amino acids. CDR3 sequence reads: CAWSVQASDTQYF. Here the CDR3 DNA reads TGTGCCTGGAGTGTACAGGCTAGTGATACGCAGTATTTT.

The chain couples TRBV5-1 to TRBJ1-2; D might be TRBD1 (5 bases). CDR1 is SGHRS and CDR2 is YFSETQ in the germline V gene. This CDR3 is built from 14 residues. Trimming shortened V by 3 bases and J by 6 bases, and 15 bases separated the two germline ends. The chain's CDR3 is CASSYEWDSNGYTF. The CDR3 DNA follows: TGCGCCAGCAGCTACGAATGGGACTCTAATGGCTACACCTTC.

This clone has only one observation. The chain uses TRBV12-3 or TRBV12-4 and TRBJ1-2; TRBD1 might be the D (5 bases). This CDR3 has 12 residues. The V gene lost 6 bases and the J gene lost 4 bases, with 9 bases spanning the gap. The CDR3 is CASRADSYGYTF. The DNA of the CDR3 is TGTGCCAGCAGGGCCGACAGCTATGGCTACACCTTC.

The V and J genes are TRBV21-1 and TRBJ1-5; the tabulated D call, TRBD1, remains unverified against the DNA. TRBV21-1 is a pseudogene locus. The CDR3 is 15 residues long. CDR3 DNA: TGTGCCAGCAGCACTCCGGGGGACAGTGAAGAGCCCCAGCATTTT. Translating it yields CASSTPGDSEEPQHF.

The V and J genes are TRBV20-1 and TRBJ1-3; a weak D match, TRBD1 (5 bases). Germline CDR1 reads DFQATT; CDR2 reads SNEGSKA (reference sequence). The V gene lost 3 bases and the J gene lost 0 bases, with 9 bases spanning the gap. This CDR3 has 14 amino acids. CDR3 sequence reads: CSASSGVSGNTIYF. The DNA of the CDR3 is TGCAGTGCTAGTTCGGGGGTCTCTGGAAACACCATATATTTT.

This chain joins TRBV7-2 and TRBJ2-3; 11 bases agree with TRBD2. The V and J ends lost 1 base and 7 bases, in that order; junction bases with no gene match: 4. The CDR3 sequence is 15 residues long. The germline gives CDR1 SGHTA, CDR2 FQGNSA. The CDR3 DNA sequence: TGTGCCAGCAGCTTAGATCGACTAGCGGGAAATACGCAGTATTTT. As protein: CASSLDRLAGNTQYF.

The chain couples TRBV7-2 to TRBJ2-1; TRBD2 aligns across 8 bases. This CDR3 has 15 residues. CDR1 SGHTA and CDR2 FQGNSA come from the germline V gene. V dropped 5 bases and J dropped 8; count of bases not matched to a gene: 11. The CDR3 bases are TGTGCCAGCAGCCCCTCCGGGACTAGTCTCGATGAGCAGTTCTTC. Its protein is CASSPSGTSLDEQFF.

This chain connects TRBV5-1 to TRBJ2-3; 7 bases are a match to TRBD2. The CDR3 spans 14 residues. The J segment lost 1 base and the V segment lost 6 bases, leaving 5 bases of the junction unmatched. Germline V gives CDR1 SGHRS, CDR2 YFSETQ. CDR3 bases: TGCGCCAGCAATCTGGCGGGGGGCACAGATACGCAGTATTTT. This encodes CASNLAGGTDTQYF.

The table lists this clone with a few counts. This CDR3 reads CASSRNRGSYGYTF. Written as DNA, the CDR3 is TGCGCCAGCAGCCGGAACAGGGGCTCCTATGGCTACACCTTC. The rearrangement uses TRBV5-1 and TRBJ1-2; 7 nucleotides agree with TRBD1. Per germline, CDR1 SGHRS and CDR2 YFSETQ. Trimming at V came to 4 bases and at J to 4 bases, leaving 7 bases not matched to a gene. The CDR3 contains 14 residues.

The chain is built from TRBV5-6 and TRBJ1-1, with D maybe TRBD1 (5 bases). Trimming took off 2 bases at V and 7 bases at J, with 12 bases between the two ends. Germline V CDR1 and CDR2: SGHDT, YYEEEE. CDR3 length: 13 residues. The CDR3 loop reads CASSFGGRIEAFF. CDR3 DNA: TGTGCCAGCAGCTTCGGGGGACGTATTGAAGCTTTCTTT.